This entry concerns a single T cell receptor (beta chain). This record belongs to a study of control samples from healthy donors and cancer patients. This CDR3 comprises 14 residues. Losses at the gene ends were 0 bases for V and 3 bases for J; bases not matched to a gene: 3. Germline V gene data show CDR1 as GTSNPN and CDR2 as SVGIG (reference sequence). TCRdb's table, derived via immunoSEQ multiplex PCR, lists solely in-frame clones and lacks some. The data show roughly 69,000 clones, 80% to 90% seen once. The genes are TRBV30 and TRBJ2-3; 7 bases map to TRBD2. The source material was PBMCs. The TCR comes from a woman between 50 and 59 years old with head and neck cancer. Here the CDR3 reads CAWSVSGITDTQYF. The DNA of the CDR3 is TGTGCCTGGAGTGTAAGCGGGATTACAGATACGCAGTATTTT.